A selection of T cell receptor beta chains follows, all from one sample in a study of cytomegalovirus exposure and HLA in healthy donors. Sequencing used immunoSEQ multiplex PCR; TCRdb keeps in-frame clones, though not all of them. The sample has more than 95,000 clones; around 80% are singletons. Sequencing was done on a sample of PBMCs. Source of these receptors: a man younger than 35 in good health and CMV-seronegative. Both conserved end residues are part of each CDR3. D genes are given only for firm matches. Size is stated for part of the rows, as once, few or many counts, or as a class when the clone is expanded.

CDR3nt: TGTGCCAGCAGCCGACAGGGGCAGGAGACCCAGTACTTC; CDR3aa: CASSRQGQETQYF; v_gene: TRBV7-3; j_gene: TRBJ2-5; abundance: .; d_gene: TRBD1
CDR3nt: TGCGCCAGCAGCCAAGATCGGCGGGGGAGGTACGAGCAGTACTTC; CDR3aa: CASSQDRRGRYEQYF; v_gene: TRBV4-3; j_gene: TRBJ2-7; abundance: .; d_gene: TRBD2
CDR3nt: TGTGCCAGCAGCCCAAGTCCGGGACAGCAAAATCAGCCCCAGCATTTT; CDR3aa: CASSPSPGQQNQPQHF; v_gene: TRBV4-2; j_gene: TRBJ1-5; abundance: .; d_gene: TRBD1
CDR3nt: TGTGCCAGCAGTGTAGGCAGGAAGGACACTGAAGCTTTCTTT; CDR3aa: CASSVGRKDTEAFF; v_gene: TRBV2; j_gene: TRBJ1-1; abundance: once; d_gene: .
CDR3nt: TGTGCCAGCAGTTTAATAGGGCAGGGTTTCACCGGGGAGCTGTTTTTT; CDR3aa: CASSLIGQGFTGELFF; v_gene: TRBV28; j_gene: TRBJ2-2; abundance: .; d_gene: .
CDR3nt: TGTGCCAGCAGTTACTCGAGTGGGGGCAGATACAATGAGCAGTTCTTC; CDR3aa: CASSYSSGGRYNEQFF; v_gene: TRBV10-3; j_gene: TRBJ2-1; abundance: .; d_gene: .
CDR3nt: TGTGCCAGCATGCGACGGGGGGCCTATTACCGCTATGGCTACACCTTC; CDR3aa: CASMRRGAYYRYGYTF; v_gene: TRBV28; j_gene: TRBJ1-2; abundance: .; d_gene: .
CDR3nt: TGTGCCAGCAGCTTAACGAGGGTTTCCTACGAGCAGTACTTC; CDR3aa: CASSLTRVSYEQYF; v_gene: TRBV7-3; j_gene: TRBJ2-7; abundance: .; d_gene: .
CDR3nt: TGTGCCAGCAGAAGTACAGGGAGCTCCTACGAGCAGTACTTC; CDR3aa: CASRSTGSSYEQYF; v_gene: TRBV6-6; j_gene: TRBJ2-7; abundance: .; d_gene: .
CDR3nt: TGTGCCACCATGGACAGTCGGGCCCCCTACGAGCAGTACTTC; CDR3aa: CATMDSRAPYEQYF; v_gene: TRBV10-3; j_gene: TRBJ2-7; abundance: .; d_gene: .
CDR3nt: TGTGCCAGCAGTTCGTTAGGGGAGGGTCAGCCCCAGCATTTT; CDR3aa: CASSSLGEGQPQHF; v_gene: TRBV27; j_gene: TRBJ1-5; abundance: .; d_gene: .
CDR3nt: TGTGCCAGTAGTATGACTCGGACTAACTACGAGCAGTACTTC; CDR3aa: CASSMTRTNYEQYF; v_gene: TRBV19; j_gene: TRBJ2-7; abundance: .; d_gene: .
CDR3nt: TGTGCCAGCAGCTTGCCTGGTACAGCGAACACTGAAGCTTTCTTT; CDR3aa: CASSLPGTANTEAFF; v_gene: TRBV5-6; j_gene: TRBJ1-1; abundance: .; d_gene: .
CDR3nt: TGCGCCAGCAGCGAAATTGACAGGACTAACTATGGCTACACCTTC; CDR3aa: CASSEIDRTNYGYTF; v_gene: TRBV10-2; j_gene: TRBJ1-2; abundance: once; d_gene: .
CDR3nt: TGTGCCAGCAGCACACAACTACAGGGGAACACTGAAGCTTTCTTT; CDR3aa: CASSTQLQGNTEAFF; v_gene: TRBV21-1; j_gene: TRBJ1-1; abundance: once; d_gene: .
CDR3nt: TGTGCCAGCAGTCCTAACCCGACAGGCTACACCTTC; CDR3aa: CASSPNPTGYTF; v_gene: TRBV6-5; j_gene: TRBJ1-2; abundance: .; d_gene: .
CDR3nt: TGTGCCAGCAGTTACTCTTTACACGGGGACACTGAAGCTTTCTTT; CDR3aa: CASSYSLHGDTEAFF; v_gene: TRBV6-5; j_gene: TRBJ1-1; abundance: .; d_gene: .
CDR3nt: TGTGCCAGCAGCTTAGGGGCTAGCGGGAGGGCCACAGATACGCAGTATTTT; CDR3aa: CASSLGASGRATDTQYF; v_gene: TRBV7-6; j_gene: TRBJ2-3; abundance: .; d_gene: TRBD2
CDR3nt: TGTGCCAGCAGCCTATCGACAGGGGTCACTGAAGCTTTCTTT; CDR3aa: CASSLSTGVTEAFF; v_gene: TRBV14; j_gene: TRBJ1-1; abundance: .; d_gene: TRBD1
CDR3nt: TGCGCCAGCAGCTTGGAACCGGGTCCCGGTTTCTATGAGCAGTTCTTC; CDR3aa: CASSLEPGPGFYEQFF; v_gene: TRBV5-1; j_gene: TRBJ2-1; abundance: few; d_gene: .
CDR3nt: TGTGCCAGTAGTATTTCGTTTCGGGCTAGCGGGAGTTACGAGCAGTACTTC; CDR3aa: CASSISFRASGSYEQYF; v_gene: TRBV19; j_gene: TRBJ2-7; abundance: .; d_gene: TRBD2
CDR3nt: TGTGCCAGTAGAGCCGAATCCGGGACTAGCGGGACCCAGTACTTC; CDR3aa: CASRAESGTSGTQYF; v_gene: TRBV19; j_gene: TRBJ2-5; abundance: .; d_gene: TRBD2
CDR3nt: TGTGCCAGCAGCCCGGACTACTCCTACAATGAGCAGTTCTTC; CDR3aa: CASSPDYSYNEQFF; v_gene: TRBV5-4; j_gene: TRBJ2-1; abundance: few; d_gene: .
CDR3nt: TGTGCCAGCAGCTTAACACAGGGGGCGTTGGATGAGCAGTTCTTC; CDR3aa: CASSLTQGALDEQFF; v_gene: TRBV7-3; j_gene: TRBJ2-1; abundance: once; d_gene: TRBD1
CDR3nt: TGTGCCAGCAGCTTAGCGGAGATCACAGATACGCAGTATTTT; CDR3aa: CASSLAEITDTQYF; v_gene: TRBV11-1; j_gene: TRBJ2-3; abundance: .; d_gene: .
CDR3nt: TGTGCCAGCAGCCCCAAGATACGTGACTGGAGTTCAGACGAGCAGTACTTC; CDR3aa: CASSPKIRDWSSDEQYF; v_gene: TRBV14; j_gene: TRBJ2-7; abundance: .; d_gene: .
CDR3nt: TGCGCCAGCAGAGGTATGGACAGGGGCCTCAGGACCCAGTACTTC; CDR3aa: CASRGMDRGLRTQYF; v_gene: TRBV5-1; j_gene: TRBJ2-5; abundance: .; d_gene: TRBD1
CDR3nt: TGTGCCAGCAGCCCGGGACAGGGGGACTATGGCTACACCTTC; CDR3aa: CASSPGQGDYGYTF; v_gene: TRBV6-6; j_gene: TRBJ1-2; abundance: .; d_gene: TRBD1
CDR3nt: TGTGCCAGTACCCGGGACAGGGGTCAGACTGAAGCTTTCTTT; CDR3aa: CASTRDRGQTEAFF; v_gene: TRBV19; j_gene: TRBJ1-1; abundance: many; d_gene: TRBD1
CDR3nt: TGTGCCAGCAGCGCAGCGGGAGGCGCCGAGCAGTACTTC; CDR3aa: CASSAAGGAEQYF; v_gene: TRBV7-3; j_gene: TRBJ2-7; abundance: .; d_gene: TRBD2
CDR3nt: TGTGCCAGTAGTATAGCCACTAGCCCGGTTTACGAGCAGTACTTC; CDR3aa: CASSIATSPVYEQYF; v_gene: TRBV19; j_gene: TRBJ2-7; abundance: .; d_gene: .
CDR3nt: TGCGCCAGCAGCTACAGGGGTACCGGGGAGCTGTTTTTT; CDR3aa: CASSYRGTGELFF; v_gene: TRBV5-1; j_gene: TRBJ2-2; abundance: .; d_gene: TRBD1
CDR3nt: TGTGCCAGCTCACCCTCCGCGGGGGCGGATCAGCCCCAGCATTTT; CDR3aa: CASSPSAGADQPQHF; v_gene: TRBV18; j_gene: TRBJ1-5; abundance: .; d_gene: .
CDR3nt: TGTGCCAGCAGTTTCGGGACCGGGACTAGCGGGAACAGGAAGCAGTTCTTC; CDR3aa: CASSFGTGTSGNRKQFF; v_gene: TRBV27; j_gene: TRBJ2-1; abundance: .; d_gene: TRBD2
CDR3nt: TGTGCCAGCAGTTTACTATCACCGGGAGAATCGTATGAGCAGTTCTTC; CDR3aa: CASSLLSPGESYEQFF; v_gene: TRBV28; j_gene: TRBJ2-1; abundance: .; d_gene: .
CDR3nt: TGTGCCAGCAGCTCCCACAGGGGAGGACTCACAGATACGCAGTATTTT; CDR3aa: CASSSHRGGLTDTQYF; v_gene: TRBV7-8; j_gene: TRBJ2-3; abundance: .; d_gene: .
CDR3nt: TGTGCCAGTAGTATCCTGGGACAGGAGAAATTCAACTATGGCTACACCTTC; CDR3aa: CASSILGQEKFNYGYTF; v_gene: TRBV19; j_gene: TRBJ1-2; abundance: .; d_gene: TRBD1
CDR3nt: TGTGCCAGCATCTGGGGGGGGGAGAACACTGAAGCTTTCTTT; CDR3aa: CASIWGGENTEAFF; v_gene: TRBV6-4; j_gene: TRBJ1-1; abundance: .; d_gene: .
CDR3nt: TGTGCCAGTAGTATAAGCCAGGGGGCCACAGATACGCAGTATTTT; CDR3aa: CASSISQGATDTQYF; v_gene: TRBV19; j_gene: TRBJ2-3; abundance: .; d_gene: TRBD1
CDR3nt: TGTGCCAGCAGCCACCCACAGGGGAACACTGAAGCTTTCTTT; CDR3aa: CASSHPQGNTEAFF; v_gene: TRBV5-4; j_gene: TRBJ1-1; abundance: .; d_gene: .
CDR3nt: TGTGCCAGCAGCTTTGGGACAGGGCTCTACGAGCAGTACTTC; CDR3aa: CASSFGTGLYEQYF; v_gene: TRBV7-2; j_gene: TRBJ2-7; abundance: .; d_gene: TRBD1
CDR3nt: TGCGCCAGCAGCTTAGGAGGACAGGGTAATACCTCTTGGGTAGAGACCCAGTACTTC; CDR3aa: CASSLGGQGNTSWVETQYF; v_gene: TRBV5-1; j_gene: TRBJ2-5; abundance: .; d_gene: TRBD1